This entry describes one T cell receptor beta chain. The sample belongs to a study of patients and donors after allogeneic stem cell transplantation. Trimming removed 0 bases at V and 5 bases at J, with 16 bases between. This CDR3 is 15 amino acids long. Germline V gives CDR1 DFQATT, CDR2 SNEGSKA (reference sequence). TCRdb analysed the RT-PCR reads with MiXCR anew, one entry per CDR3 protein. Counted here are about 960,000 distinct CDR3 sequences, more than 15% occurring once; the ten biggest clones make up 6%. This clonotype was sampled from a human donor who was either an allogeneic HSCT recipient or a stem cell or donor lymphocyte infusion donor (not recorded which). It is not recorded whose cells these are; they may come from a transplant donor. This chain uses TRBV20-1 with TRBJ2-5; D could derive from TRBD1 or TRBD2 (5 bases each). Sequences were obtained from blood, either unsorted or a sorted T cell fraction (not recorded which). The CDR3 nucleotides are TGCAGTGCTAGAGACTGGGACGGTAAAGGGGAGACCCAGTACTTC. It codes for CSARDWDGKGETQYF.